Below, 13 T cell receptor beta chains from the same sample are listed, as sequenced in a study of lymphopenia after photon versus proton radiotherapy. Profiled with immunoSEQ multiplex PCR; TCRdb holds only in-frame clones, not every one. The sample holds tens of thousands of clones, about 87% seen once. Sequenced here: peripheral blood, sampled from a patient treated with proton-based radiotherapy. The receptors stem from a woman in her fifties or sixties with cholangiocarcinoma. Some clones in this sample may be carry-over from other donors' samples.

The V call is TRBV9, the J call TRBJ1-4, with a possible D match to TRBD1 (5 bases). This CDR3 contains 15 residues. CDR1 is SGDLS and CDR2 is YYNGEE in the germline V gene. The ends were cut back, 4 bases at V and 2 bases at J, with 12 bases in the middle. This CDR3 is CASSPWKGTNEKLFF. Written as DNA, the CDR3 is TGTGCCAGCAGCCCTTGGAAGGGGACTAATGAAAAACTGTTTTTT.

The V and J genes are TRBV5-1 and TRBJ2-2; possibly TRBD2 for D (6 bases). This CDR3 is 14 amino acids long. Trimming shortened V by 4 bases and J by 2 bases, and 9 bases separated the two germline ends. CDR1 and CDR2 from the germline V gene are SGHRS and YFSETQ. The CDR3 DNA reads as TGCGCCAGCAGCCCGGGAGCAAACACCGGGGAGCTGTTTTTT. Its protein is CASSPGANTGELFF. The variable domain in full, with the rest retrieved from reference TRBV5-1 and TRBJ2-2, is KAGVTQTPRYLIKTRGQQVTLSCSPISGHRSVSWYQQTPGQGLQFLFEYFSETQRNKGNFPGRFSGRQFSNSRSEMNVSTLELGDSALYLCASSPGANTGELFFGEGSRLTVL.

J is TRBJ1-5 and V is TRBV5-1, with TRBD1 as a possible D gene (5 bases). Germline CDR1 SGHRS, CDR2 YFSETQ. V lost 3 bases, J lost 7 bases, and 14 bases lay in between. CDR3 length: 14 residues. As DNA, the CDR3 is TGCGCCAGCAGCTCCGATCAAGAGGGGCAGCCCCAGCATTTT. It is translated as CASSSDQEGQPQHF.

This clone was counted a single time. The rearrangement links TRBV5-8 to TRBJ2-2, with a weak D call TRBD2 (7 bases). The CDR3 contains 13 residues. Looked up from germline, CDR1 is SGHTS and CDR2 is YDEGEE. V gave up 4 bases and J gave up 7 bases, with 11 bases separating them. The CDR3, as DNA: TGTGCCAGCAGCCCGGGGGGCAGCGGGGAGCTGTTTTTT. It is translated as CASSPGGSGELFF.

The gene calls are TRBV9 and TRBJ2-1; D is possibly TRBD2 (6 bases). Germline V gene sequence: CDR1 SGDLS, CDR2 YYNGEE. Trimming pared 4 bases from V and 0 bases from J, leaving 14 bases between. CDR3 length equals 16 residues. In DNA form, the CDR3 reads TGTGCCAGCAGCCTCGGCCCAGCGGGCTCCTACAATGAGCAGTTCTTC. It yields the protein CASSLGPAGSYNEQFF.

V is TRBV5-1 and J is TRBJ2-2; 8 bases align to TRBD1. The germline V gene has CDR1 SGHRS and CDR2 YFSETQ. This CDR3 has 14 amino acids. V lost 7 bases, J lost 6 bases, and 8 bases stayed unmatched. CDR3 sequence reads: CASWRQGASGELFF. In DNA, the CDR3 is TGCGCCAGCTGGCGGCAGGGGGCATCCGGGGAGCTGTTTTTT.

V and J are TRBV10-3 and TRBJ2-7; TRBD1 matches 8 bases. J gave up 6 bases and V 11 bases, and 15 bases lay outside the gene matches. The CDR3 covers 14 residues. Germline-derived CDR1 and CDR2 are ENHRY and SYGVKD. This chain's CDR3 is CAASQAETGVEQYF. CDR3 DNA: TGTGCCGCCAGCCAAGCCGAGACAGGGGTCGAGCAGTACTTC.

The CDR3 spells CASSLTTSTDTQYF. The DNA for the CDR3 is TGCGCCAGCAGCTTGACGACAAGCACAGATACGCAGTATTTT. The genes are TRBV5-1 and TRBJ2-3; no definite D call. Germline values: CDR1 SGHRS, CDR2 YFSETQ. The CDR3 totals 14 residues. Deletions cut 1 base from V and 0 bases from J, with 6 bases between.

The chain is built from TRBV6-6 and TRBJ1-2, with D perhaps matching TRBD1 (6 bases). The germline V gene has CDR1 MNHNY and CDR2 SVGAGI (reference sequence). This CDR3 is 15 amino acids long. V was clipped by 7 bases and J by 0 bases, with 15 bases between them. The CDR3: CASNPTGQSNYGYTF. CDR3 nucleotides: TGTGCCAGCAACCCGACAGGCCAATCTAACTATGGCTACACCTTC.

The chain joins TRBV19 to TRBJ2-7; TRBD1 matches at 8 bases. The V and J ends lost 5 bases and 6 bases, in that order; junction bases with no gene match: 9. Looked up from germline, CDR1 is LNHDA and CDR2 is SQIVND (reference sequence). The CDR3 contains 14 residues. As DNA, the CDR3 is TGTGCCAGTAGTCTAAGGACAGGGTTTGGCGAGCAGTACTTC. It yields the protein CASSLRTGFGEQYF.

The CDR3 DNA reads TGTGCCAGCAGTGAGGGGGACGAGCAGTACTTC. This sequence encodes CASSEGDEQYF. This chain joins TRBV25-1 and TRBJ2-7, with D perhaps assigned TRBD1 or TRBD2 (5 bases each). The CDR3 loop spans 11 amino acids. Looked up from germline, CDR1 is MGHDK and CDR2 is SYGVNS. Trimming pared 3 bases from V and 5 bases from J, leaving 5 bases between.

This sequence joins TRBV19 and TRBJ1-2; D ambiguous. CDR3 length: 12 residues. Deletions cut 5 bases from V and 2 bases from J, with 6 bases between. Germline lookup yields CDR1 LNHDA and CDR2 SQIVND (reference sequence). For the CDR3, the DNA is TGTGCCAGTAGTCCAGAGAACTATGGCTACACCTTC. Protein sequence: CASSPENYGYTF.

This clone is a singleton in its sample. This chain links TRBV21-1 with TRBJ2-2; the DNA was not used to check the table's D call, TRBD2. TRBV21-1 is described as a pseudogene. The CDR3 extends over 20 amino acids. The CDR3 DNA reads as TGTGCCAGCAGCAATCTGCGGCTACTAGCGGGAACCTTGAACACCGGGGAGCTGTTTTTT. Its translation: CASSNLRLLAGTLNTGELFF.